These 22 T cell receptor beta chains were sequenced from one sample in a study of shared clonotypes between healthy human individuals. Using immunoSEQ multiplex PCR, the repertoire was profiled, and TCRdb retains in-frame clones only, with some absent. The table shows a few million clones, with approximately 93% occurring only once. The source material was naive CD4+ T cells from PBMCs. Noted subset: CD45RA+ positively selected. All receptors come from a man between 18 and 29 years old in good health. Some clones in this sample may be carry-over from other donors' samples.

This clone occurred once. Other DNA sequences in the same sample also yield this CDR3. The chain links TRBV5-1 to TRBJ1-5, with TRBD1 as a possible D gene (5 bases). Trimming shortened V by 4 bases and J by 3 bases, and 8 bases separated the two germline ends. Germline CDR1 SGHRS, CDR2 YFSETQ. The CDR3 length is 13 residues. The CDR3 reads CASSPGLNQPQHF. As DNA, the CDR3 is TGCGCCAGCAGCCCGGGACTCAATCAGCCCCAGCATTTT.

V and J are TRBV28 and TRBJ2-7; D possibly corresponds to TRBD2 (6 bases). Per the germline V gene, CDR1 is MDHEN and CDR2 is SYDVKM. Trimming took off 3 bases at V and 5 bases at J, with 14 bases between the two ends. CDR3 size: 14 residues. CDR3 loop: CASSLIGGWDEQYF. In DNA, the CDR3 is TGTGCCAGCAGTTTGATTGGAGGGTGGGACGAGCAGTACTTC.

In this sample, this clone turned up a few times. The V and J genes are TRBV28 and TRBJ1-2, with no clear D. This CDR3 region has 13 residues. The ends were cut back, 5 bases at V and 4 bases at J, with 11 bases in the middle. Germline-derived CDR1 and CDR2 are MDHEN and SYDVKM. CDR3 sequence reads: CASSAYVTYGYTF. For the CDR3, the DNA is TGTGCCAGCAGTGCCTATGTGACCTATGGCTACACCTTC.

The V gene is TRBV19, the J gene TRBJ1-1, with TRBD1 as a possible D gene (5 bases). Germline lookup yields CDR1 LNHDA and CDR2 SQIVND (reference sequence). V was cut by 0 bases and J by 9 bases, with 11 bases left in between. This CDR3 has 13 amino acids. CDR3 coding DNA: TGTGCCAGTAGTATAGATCGGGACCGACAAGCTTTCTTT. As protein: CASSIDRDRQAFF.

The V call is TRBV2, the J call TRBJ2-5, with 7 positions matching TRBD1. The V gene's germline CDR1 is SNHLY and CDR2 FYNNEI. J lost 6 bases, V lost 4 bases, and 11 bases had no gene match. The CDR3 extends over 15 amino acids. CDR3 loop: CASSGGRQGLQTQYF. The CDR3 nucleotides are TGTGCCAGCAGTGGGGGACGACAGGGTCTGCAGACCCAGTACTTC.

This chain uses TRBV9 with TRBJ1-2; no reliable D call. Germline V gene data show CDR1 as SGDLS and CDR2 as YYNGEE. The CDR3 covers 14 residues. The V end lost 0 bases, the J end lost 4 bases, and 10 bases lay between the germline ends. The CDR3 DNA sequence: TGTGCCAGCAGCGTAGAGGACGGAGTCTATGGCTACACCTTC. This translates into CASSVEDGVYGYTF.

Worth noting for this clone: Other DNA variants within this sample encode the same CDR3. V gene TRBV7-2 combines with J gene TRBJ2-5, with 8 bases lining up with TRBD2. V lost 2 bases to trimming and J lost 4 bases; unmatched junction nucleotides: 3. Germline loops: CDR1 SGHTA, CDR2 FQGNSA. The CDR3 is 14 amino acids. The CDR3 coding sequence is TGTGCCAGCAGCTTAACGGGAGGGGGAGAGACCCAGTACTTC. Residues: CASSLTGGGETQYF. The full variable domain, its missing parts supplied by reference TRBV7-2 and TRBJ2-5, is GAGVSQSPSNKVTEKGKDVELRCDPISGHTALYWYRQSLGQGLEFLIYFQGNSAPDKSGLPSDRFSAERTGGSVSTLTIQRTQQEDSAVYLCASSLTGGGETQYFGPGTRLLVL.

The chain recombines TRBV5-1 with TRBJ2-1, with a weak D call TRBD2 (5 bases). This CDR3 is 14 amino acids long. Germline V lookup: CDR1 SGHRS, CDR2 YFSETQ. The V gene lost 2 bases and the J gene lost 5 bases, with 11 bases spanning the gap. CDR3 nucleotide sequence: TGCGCCAGCAGCTTTACCAGCGGCCACAATGAGCAGTTCTTC. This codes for CASSFTSGHNEQFF.

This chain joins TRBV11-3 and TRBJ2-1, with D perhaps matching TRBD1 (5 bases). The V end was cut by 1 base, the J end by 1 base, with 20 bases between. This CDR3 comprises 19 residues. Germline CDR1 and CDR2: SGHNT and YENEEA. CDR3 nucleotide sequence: TGTGCCAGCAGCTTAGTAGGCAGGGCATCTAAAAGATCCTACAATGAGCAGTTCTTC. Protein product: CASSLVGRASKRSYNEQFF.

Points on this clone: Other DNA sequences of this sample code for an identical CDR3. This CDR3 is CASSLGGFYEQYF. The CDR3, as DNA: TGCGCCAGCAGCTTGGGGGGCTTCTACGAGCAGTACTTC. The chain is built from TRBV5-1 and TRBJ2-7; possible D gene TRBD1, 5 bases. The germline gives CDR1 SGHRS, CDR2 YFSETQ. V lost 0 bases, J lost 3 bases, and 7 bases lay in between. CDR3 length equals 13 residues. The full variable domain, rest sourced from reference TRBV5-1 and TRBJ2-7, is KAGVTQTPRYLIKTRGQQVTLSCSPISGHRSVSWYQQTPGQGLQFLFEYFSETQRNKGNFPGRFSGRQFSNSRSEMNVSTLELGDSALYLCASSLGGFYEQYFGPGTRLTVT.

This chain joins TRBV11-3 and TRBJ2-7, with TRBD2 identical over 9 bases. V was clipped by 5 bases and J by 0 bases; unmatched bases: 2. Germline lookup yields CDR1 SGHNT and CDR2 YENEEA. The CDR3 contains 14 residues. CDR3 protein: CASSSGRSSYEQYF. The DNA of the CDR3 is TGTGCCAGCAGCAGCGGGAGGAGCTCCTACGAGCAGTACTTC.

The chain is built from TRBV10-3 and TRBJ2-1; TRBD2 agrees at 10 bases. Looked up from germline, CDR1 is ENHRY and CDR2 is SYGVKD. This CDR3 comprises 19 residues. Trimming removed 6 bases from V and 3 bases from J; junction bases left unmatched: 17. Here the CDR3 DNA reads TGTGCCATCAGGGATGAGGGGCTAAGCGGGAGGGCCCTCTACAATGAGCAGTTCTTC. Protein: CAIRDEGLSGRALYNEQFF.

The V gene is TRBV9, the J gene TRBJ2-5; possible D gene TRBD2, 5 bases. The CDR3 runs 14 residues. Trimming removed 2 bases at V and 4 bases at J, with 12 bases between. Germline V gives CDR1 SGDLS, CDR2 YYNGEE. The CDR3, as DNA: TGTGCCAGCAGCGTGAGTGTTGCGGGAGAGACCCAGTACTTC. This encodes CASSVSVAGETQYF.

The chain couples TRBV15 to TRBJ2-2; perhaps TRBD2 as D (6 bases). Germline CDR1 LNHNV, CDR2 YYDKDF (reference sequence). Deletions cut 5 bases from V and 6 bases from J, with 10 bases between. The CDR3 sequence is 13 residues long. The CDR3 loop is CATSPTGAGELFF. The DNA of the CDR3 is TGTGCCACCAGCCCGACGGGGGCCGGGGAGCTGTTTTTT.

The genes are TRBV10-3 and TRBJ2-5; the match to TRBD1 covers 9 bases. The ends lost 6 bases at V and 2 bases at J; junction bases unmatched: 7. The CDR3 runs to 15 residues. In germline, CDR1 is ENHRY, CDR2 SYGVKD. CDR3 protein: CAISGDRGLQETQYF. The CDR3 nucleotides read TGTGCCATCAGCGGAGACAGGGGGTTACAAGAGACCCAGTACTTC.

Here the CDR3 reads CASTSRPALVLYEQFF. CDR3 bases: TGTGCCAGCACCTCGCGGCCGGCCCTTGTTTTGTATGAGCAGTTCTTC. The chain combines TRBV27 with TRBJ2-1; D not resolved. Germline-derived CDR1 and CDR2 are MNHEY and SMNVEV (reference sequence). V was shortened by 7 bases and J by 8 bases, with 24 bases between the two germline ends. This CDR3 comprises 16 residues.

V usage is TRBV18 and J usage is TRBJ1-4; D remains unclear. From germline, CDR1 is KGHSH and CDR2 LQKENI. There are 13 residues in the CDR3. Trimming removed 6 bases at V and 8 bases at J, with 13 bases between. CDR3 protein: CASSPKLGEKLFF. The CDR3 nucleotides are TGTGCCAGCTCGCCAAAACTTGGGGAAAAACTGTTTTTT.

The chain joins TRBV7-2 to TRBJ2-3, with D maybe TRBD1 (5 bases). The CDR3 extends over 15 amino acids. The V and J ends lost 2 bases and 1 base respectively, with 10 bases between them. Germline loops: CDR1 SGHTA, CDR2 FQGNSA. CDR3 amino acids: CASSLQGPGTDTQYF. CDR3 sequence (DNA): TGTGCCAGCAGCTTACAGGGCCCCGGCACAGATACGCAGTATTTT.

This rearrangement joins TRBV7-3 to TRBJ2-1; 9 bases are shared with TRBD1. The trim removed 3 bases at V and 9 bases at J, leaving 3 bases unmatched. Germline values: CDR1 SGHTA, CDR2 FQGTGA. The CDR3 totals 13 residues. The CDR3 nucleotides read TGTGCCAGCAGCTTCTCGGACAGGGGTGAGCAGTTCTTC. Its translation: CASSFSDRGEQFF.

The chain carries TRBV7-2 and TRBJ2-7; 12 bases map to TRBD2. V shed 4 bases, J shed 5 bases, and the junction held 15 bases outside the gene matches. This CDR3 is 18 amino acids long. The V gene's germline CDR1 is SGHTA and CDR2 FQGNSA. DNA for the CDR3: TGTGCCAGCAGCTCCAGATCTCAGCTAGCGGGAGGGCCTAACGAGCAGTACTTC. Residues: CASSSRSQLAGGPNEQYF.

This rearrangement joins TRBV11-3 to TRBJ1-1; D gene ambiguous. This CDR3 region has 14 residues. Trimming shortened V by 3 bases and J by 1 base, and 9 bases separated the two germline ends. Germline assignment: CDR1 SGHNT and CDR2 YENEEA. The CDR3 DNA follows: TGTGCCAGCAGCTTTAGTCCCGGGAACACTGAAGCTTTCTTT. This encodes CASSFSPGNTEAFF.

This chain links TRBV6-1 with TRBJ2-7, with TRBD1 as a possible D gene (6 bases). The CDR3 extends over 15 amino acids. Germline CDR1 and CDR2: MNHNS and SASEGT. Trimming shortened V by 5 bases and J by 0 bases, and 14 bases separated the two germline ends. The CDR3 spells CASSIRGQTSYEQYF. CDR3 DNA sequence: TGTGCCAGCAGTATAAGAGGACAGACCTCCTACGAGCAGTACTTC.